The clone carrying this T cell receptor (beta chain) was seen a single time. Its matching antigen is unknown. This sample was taken from a study of graft-versus-host responses after intestinal transplantation. The overall study: Multivisceral, liver-intestinal, or isolated intestinal grafts went to recipients. Each recipient received anti-thymocyte globulin induction, then tacrolimus and steroids for around 3 years. Study-wide results and limits: High graft-versus-host to host-versus-graft clonal ratios were found in allografts of patients who had graft-donor T cell macrochimerism.

Sequencing used immunoSEQ multiplex PCR; TCRdb keeps in-frame clones, though not all of them. The data show approximately 100,000 clones, more than 75% seen once. The CDR3 runs to 16 residues. The V gene lost 1 base and the J gene lost 8 bases, with 20 bases spanning the gap. CDR1 is MGHRA and CDR2 is YSYEKL in the germline V gene. The chain joins TRBV4-1 to TRBJ1-2; D is uncertain. Material: unstimulated CD4+ T cells sorted from spleen or lymph node cells, obtained before intestinal transplant. The receptor was isolated from a human donor who received an intestinal transplant. CDR3 in amino acids: CASSQVVPRKGGGYTF. The CDR3 DNA is TGCGCCAGCAGCCAAGTGGTGCCGAGAAAGGGTGGGGGCTACACCTTC.